One and the same sample provided the 5 T cell receptor beta chains below, sequenced in a study of patients and donors after allogeneic stem cell transplantation. TCRdb re-called the RT-PCR reads with MiXCR, one entry per CDR3 protein. The table shows 70,000 to 75,000 distinct CDR3 sequences, with approximately 26% occurring only once. Sequencing was performed on blood, either unsorted or a sorted T cell fraction (not recorded which). The source is a human donor who was either an allogeneic HSCT recipient or a stem cell or donor lymphocyte infusion donor (not recorded which). It is not recorded whose cells these are; they may come from a transplant donor.

The chain carries TRBV7-9 and TRBJ1-4, with D hard to call. The CDR3 spans 14 residues. V shed 0 bases and J shed 8 bases, with 10 bases lying between them. CDR1 is SEHNR and CDR2 is FQNEAQ in the germline V gene (reference sequence). The CDR3 sequence is CASSLAGSGEKLFF. The CDR3, as DNA: TGTGCCAGCAGCTTAGCAGGGAGTGGGGAAAAACTGTTTTTT. Variable domain in full (rest from reference TRBV7-9 and TRBJ1-4): DTGVSQNPRHKITKRGQNVTFRCDPISEHNRLYWYRQTLGQGPEFLTYFQNEAQLEKSRLLSDRFSAERPKGSFSTLEIQRTEQGDSAMYLCASSLAGSGEKLFFGSGTQLSVL.

The rearrangement uses TRBV4-2 and TRBJ1-1; a weak D match, TRBD1 (5 bases). In germline, CDR1 is LGHNA, CDR2 YNFKEQ. Trimming took 1 base from V and 4 from J, leaving 13 bases between them. This CDR3 contains 15 residues. CDR3 sequence reads: CASSQGLLGATEAFF. The CDR3 nucleotides read TGTGCCAGCAGCCAAGGATTGTTAGGGGCCACTGAAGCTTTCTTT.

A few counts support this clonotype. The chain couples TRBV18 to TRBJ1-1, with D unresolved. The germline V gene has CDR1 KGHSH and CDR2 LQKENI. The CDR3 sequence is 13 residues long. V was trimmed by 4 bases and J by 1 base, leaving 7 bases between them. The CDR3 is CASSRTENTEAFF. CDR3 bases: TGTGCCAGCTCACGGACCGAGAACACTGAAGCTTTCTTT.

This clonotype was observed a few times. V and J are TRBV7-8 and TRBJ1-5, with a possible D match to TRBD1 (5 bases). V lost 1 base and J lost 1, with 8 bases in between. The CDR3 length is 15 residues. Looked up from germline, CDR1 is SGHVS and CDR2 is FQNEAQ. The CDR3 sequence: CASSLVEGSNQPQHF. CDR3 in DNA: TGTGCCAGCAGCTTAGTCGAGGGGAGCAATCAGCCCCAGCATTTT.

This clonotype was detected only a few times. V usage is TRBV5-1 and J usage is TRBJ1-3; 8 bases map to TRBD1. Germline assignment: CDR1 SGHRS and CDR2 YFSETQ. The V gene end was trimmed by 3 bases and the J gene end by 2 bases; junction bases not matched to a gene: 4. The CDR3 sequence is 15 residues long. The CDR3 DNA reads as TGCGCCAGCAGCTCTACAGGGGGAGCTGGAAACACCATATATTTT. This sequence encodes CASSSTGGAGNTIYF. Supplemented by reference TRBV5-1 and TRBJ1-3, the full variable domain reads KAGVTQTPRYLIKTRGQQVTLSCSPISGHRSVSWYQQTPGQGLQFLFEYFSETQRNKGNFPGRFSGRQFSNSRSEMNVSTLELGDSALYLCASSSTGGAGNTIYFGEGSWLTVV.